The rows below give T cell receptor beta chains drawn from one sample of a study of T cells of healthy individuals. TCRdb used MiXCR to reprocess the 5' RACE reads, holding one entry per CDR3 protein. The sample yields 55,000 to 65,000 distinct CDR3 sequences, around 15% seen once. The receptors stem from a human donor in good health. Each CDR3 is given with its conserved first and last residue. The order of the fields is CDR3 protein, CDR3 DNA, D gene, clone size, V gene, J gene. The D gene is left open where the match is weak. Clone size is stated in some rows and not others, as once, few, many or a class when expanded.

CDR3: CASSLRGRRTPEQYF
DNA: TGTGCCAGCAGCCTCAGGGGGCGCAGAACCCCCGAGCAGTACTTC
D: TRBD1
size: few
V: TRBV7-2
J: TRBJ2-7

CDR3: CSARVGTGSTDTQYF
DNA: TGCAGTGCTAGAGTTGGGACAGGGAGCACAGATACGCAGTATTTT
D: TRBD1
size: .
V: TRBV20-1
J: TRBJ2-3

CDR3: CASSMAQGIYNEQFF
DNA: TGTGCCAGTAGTATGGCACAGGGAATCTACAATGAGCAGTTCTTC
D: .
size: once
V: TRBV19
J: TRBJ2-1

CDR3: CASSLIRTSGKNEQFF
DNA: TGCGCCAGCAGCCTAATCAGGACTAGCGGGAAGAATGAGCAGTTCTTC
D: TRBD2
size: many
V: TRBV4-1
J: TRBJ2-1

CDR3: CASSRGTGANTGELFF
DNA: TGTGCCAGCAGCCGCGGGACAGGGGCAAACACCGGGGAGCTGTTTTTT
D: TRBD1
size: many
V: TRBV7-9
J: TRBJ2-2

CDR3: CASSYRDNYGYTF
DNA: TGTGCCAGCAGTTACCGGGACAACTATGGCTACACCTTC
D: .
size: .
V: TRBV12-3/TRBV12-4
J: TRBJ1-2

CDR3: CASSEFSPDTQYF
DNA: TGTGCCAGCAGTGAATTTAGCCCAGATACGCAGTATTTT
D: .
size: few
V: TRBV2
J: TRBJ2-3

CDR3: CASAAVNTGELFF
DNA: TGTGCCAGCGCGGCTGTCAACACCGGGGAGCTGTTTTTT
D: .
size: .
V: TRBV6-4
J: TRBJ2-2

CDR3: CASSSLEVEQFF
DNA: TGTGCCAGCAGTTCACTAGAGGTTGAGCAGTTCTTC
D: .
size: many
V: TRBV12-3/TRBV12-4
J: TRBJ2-1

CDR3: CASSFDSLSNQPQHF
DNA: TGCGCCAGCAGTTTCGATTCCCTGAGCAATCAGCCCCAGCATTTT
D: .
size: .
V: TRBV5-1
J: TRBJ1-5

CDR3: CASSYWTGPYEQYF
DNA: TGTGCCAGCAGTTATTGGACTGGTCCTTACGAGCAGTACTTC
D: .
size: few
V: TRBV6-2/TRBV6-3
J: TRBJ2-7

CDR3: CSVEGRDSNEQFF
DNA: TGCAGCGTTGAAGGGAGGGACAGCAATGAGCAGTTCTTC
D: .
size: few
V: TRBV29-1
J: TRBJ2-1

CDR3: CASSPGGANSPLHF
DNA: TGTGCCAGCAGTCCCGGGGGAGCAAATTCACCCCTCCACTTT
D: .
size: few
V: TRBV27
J: TRBJ1-6

CDR3: CASRGLGNTEAFF
DNA: TGTGCCAGCAGGGGGCTCGGGAATACTGAAGCTTTCTTT
D: .
size: .
V: TRBV6-2/TRBV6-3
J: TRBJ1-1

CDR3: CASSGAGRTEAFF
DNA: TGTGCCAGCAGCGGGGCCGGGCGTACTGAAGCTTTCTTT
D: .
size: many
V: TRBV9
J: TRBJ1-1

CDR3: CASSQTDTYGYTF
DNA: TGCGCCAGCAGCCAGACAGATACTTATGGCTACACCTTC
D: .
size: many
V: TRBV4-3
J: TRBJ1-2

CDR3: CASSVQTGSYEQYF
DNA: TGTGCCAGCAGCGTCCAGACGGGCTCCTACGAGCAGTACTTC
D: .
size: few
V: TRBV9
J: TRBJ2-7